This TCR beta chain was recorded in a study of blood T cell repertoires in COVID-19. In the study's own analysis: Amplification of reference gene primers provided the estimated nucleated cell counts. Clones were read by immunoSEQ multiplex PCR, and TCRdb kept only the in-frame ones, dropping some. That table furnishes V, J and clone size, whereas the DNA furnished D and trimming. The profile covers 120,000 to 150,000 clones, with around 81% appearing a single time and about 1.4% taken by the ten largest. V gave up 4 bases and J gave up 7 bases; unmatched junction bases: 8. This CDR3 has 14 residues. Germline-derived CDR1 and CDR2 are SQVTM and ANQGSEA.

This clonotype was sampled from a human donor in a cohort sampled during active COVID-19. Sequencing input: peripheral blood. The V and J genes are TRBV29-1 and TRBJ1-2; 11 bases align to TRBD1. Here the CDR3 DNA reads TGCAGCGTTGGGGCTGGACAGGGGGCCGGTGGCTACACCTTC. Its translation: CSVGAGQGAGGYTF.